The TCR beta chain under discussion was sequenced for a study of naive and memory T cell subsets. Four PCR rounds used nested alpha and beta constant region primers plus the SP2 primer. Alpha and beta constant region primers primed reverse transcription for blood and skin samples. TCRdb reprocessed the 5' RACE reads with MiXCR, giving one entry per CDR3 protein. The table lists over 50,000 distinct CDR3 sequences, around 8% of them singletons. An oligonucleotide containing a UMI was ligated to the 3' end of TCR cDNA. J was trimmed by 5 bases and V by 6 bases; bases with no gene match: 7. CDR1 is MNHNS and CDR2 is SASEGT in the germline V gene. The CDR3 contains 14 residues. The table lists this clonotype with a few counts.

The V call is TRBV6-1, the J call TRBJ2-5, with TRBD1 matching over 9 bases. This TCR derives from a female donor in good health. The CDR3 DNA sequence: TGTGCCAGCAGCTCGGGACAGGGTTACGAGACCCAGTACTTC. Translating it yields CASSSGQGYETQYF.